The clone carrying this TCR beta chain was detected a few times. Its antigen is unidentified. These data originate in a study of T cells in Graves' hyperthyroidism and ophthalmopathy. In the study overall: Peripheral blood was acquired at first diagnosis, ahead of any therapy whatsoever.

V lost 4 bases and J 4 bases, leaving 13 bases between the germline ends. This CDR3 has 15 residues. Germline V gene lookup returns CDR1 SGHTA and CDR2 FQGTGA. The source material, RNA transcripts, was used to amplify TCR beta CDR3 regions. Using the HTBI primer set, a first-round RT-PCR was run on the TCR CDR3. TCRdb reanalysed the multiplex PCR reads using MiXCR and keeps one entry per CDR3 protein. The sample carries approximately 420,000 distinct CDR3 sequences, about 13% recorded once. General observations from the study: Ophthalmopathy cases were set apart from stable hyperthyroidism by a 13 V-J model.

Sequenced: blood. J is TRBJ1-4 and V is TRBV7-3, with D possibly being TRBD1 (5 bases). This clonotype was sampled from a woman aged 18-29 years with Graves' hyperthyroidism. The CDR3 sequence is CASSSKAGVNEKLFF. The CDR3 DNA reads as TGTGCCAGCAGCTCCAAGGCGGGGGTTAATGAAAAACTGTTTTTT.